The clone carrying this TCR beta chain was counted at least ten times. These data belong to a study of identical twins. TCRdb itself ran the 5' RACE reads through MiXCR, one entry per CDR3 protein. This sample has approximately 210,000 distinct CDR3 sequences, with 6.5% found just once. The V end lost 8 bases, the J end lost 6 bases, and 17 bases lay between the germline ends. Per the germline V gene, CDR1 is MNHEY and CDR2 is SMNVEV (reference sequence). The CDR3 is made up of 15 amino acids. These same records also appear under a second study, on T cells expressing NK-cell markers. That work states: The eight sequenced donors comprised seven who were HCMV-seropositive and one who was seronegative. Evidence did not settle whether expanded NKG2C+ T cell clones targeted HCMV.

The sample taken for sequencing was CD8+ T cells sorted from blood. The chain combines TRBV27 with TRBJ1-6; D is uncertain. This TCR was recovered from a woman aged 18-29 years in good health. CDR3 region: CASRMGGRINSPLHF. The CDR3 DNA is TGTGCCAGCCGGATGGGAGGACGCATTAATTCACCCCTCCACTTT.